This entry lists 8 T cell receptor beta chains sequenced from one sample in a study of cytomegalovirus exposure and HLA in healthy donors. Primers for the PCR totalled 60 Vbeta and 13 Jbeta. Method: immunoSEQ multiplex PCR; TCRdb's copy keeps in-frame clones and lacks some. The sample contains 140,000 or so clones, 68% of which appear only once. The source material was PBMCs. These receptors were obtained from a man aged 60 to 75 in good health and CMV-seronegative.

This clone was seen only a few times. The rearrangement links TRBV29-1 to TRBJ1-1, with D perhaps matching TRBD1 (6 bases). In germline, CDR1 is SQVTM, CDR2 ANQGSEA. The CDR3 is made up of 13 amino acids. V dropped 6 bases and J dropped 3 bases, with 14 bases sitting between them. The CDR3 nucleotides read TGCAGCGTGGTAACAGGGTTGTACACTGAAGCTTTCTTT. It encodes CSVVTGLYTEAFF.

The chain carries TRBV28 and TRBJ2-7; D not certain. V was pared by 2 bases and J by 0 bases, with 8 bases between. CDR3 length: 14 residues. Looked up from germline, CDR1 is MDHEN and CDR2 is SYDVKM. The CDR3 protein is CASSLIRSSYEQYF. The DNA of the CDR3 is TGTGCCAGCAGTTTAATAAGGAGCTCCTACGAGCAGTACTTC.

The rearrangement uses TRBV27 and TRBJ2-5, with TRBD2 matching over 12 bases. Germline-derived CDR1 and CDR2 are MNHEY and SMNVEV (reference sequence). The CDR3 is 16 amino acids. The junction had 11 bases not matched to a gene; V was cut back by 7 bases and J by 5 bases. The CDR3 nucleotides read TGTGCCAGCAAGCATCTAGCGGGAGGGCCACGGGAGACCCAGTACTTC. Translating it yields CASKHLAGGPRETQYF.

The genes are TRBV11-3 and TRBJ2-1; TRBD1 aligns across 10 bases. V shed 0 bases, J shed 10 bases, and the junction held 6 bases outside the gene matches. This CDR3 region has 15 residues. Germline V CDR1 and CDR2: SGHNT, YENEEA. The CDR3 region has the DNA TGTGCCAGCAGCTTAGATCTAGACAGGGGGCGAGAGCAGTTCTTC. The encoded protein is CASSLDLDRGREQFF.

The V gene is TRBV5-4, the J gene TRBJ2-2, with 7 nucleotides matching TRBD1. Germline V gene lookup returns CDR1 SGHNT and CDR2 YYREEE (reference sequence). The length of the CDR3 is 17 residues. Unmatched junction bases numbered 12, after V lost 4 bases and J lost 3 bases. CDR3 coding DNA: TGTGCCAGCAGCCCGCAACAGGGGTCTCCGGACACCGGGGAGCTGTTTTTT. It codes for CASSPQQGSPDTGELFF.

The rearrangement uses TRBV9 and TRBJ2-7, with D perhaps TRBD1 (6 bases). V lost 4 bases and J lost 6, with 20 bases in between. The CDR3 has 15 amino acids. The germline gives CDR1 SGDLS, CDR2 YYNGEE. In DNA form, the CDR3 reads TGTGCCAGCAGCCCTCGGGAAAGACTACAGGGCGAGCAGTACTTC. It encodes CASSPRERLQGEQYF.

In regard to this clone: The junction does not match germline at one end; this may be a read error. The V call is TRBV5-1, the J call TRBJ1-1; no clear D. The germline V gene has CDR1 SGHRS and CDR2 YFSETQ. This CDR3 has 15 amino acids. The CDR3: CASSLLSGLNTEALF. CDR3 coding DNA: TGCGCCAGCAGCCTCCTCTCGGGGTTGAACACTGAAGCTCTCTTT.

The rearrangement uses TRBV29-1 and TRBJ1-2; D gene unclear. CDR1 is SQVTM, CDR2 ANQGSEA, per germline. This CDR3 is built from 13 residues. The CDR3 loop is CGGSKTEGYGYTF. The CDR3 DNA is TGCGGCGGTTCAAAGACGGAGGGCTATGGCTACACCTTC. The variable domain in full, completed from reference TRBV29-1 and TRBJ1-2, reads SAVISQKPSRDICQRGTSLTIQCQVDSQVTMMFWYRQQPGQSLTLIATANQGSEATYESGFVIDKFPISRPNLTFSTLTVSNMSPEDSSIYLCGGSKTEGYGYTFGSGTRLTVV.